This section outlines one TCR beta chain sequence together with its context. Generated by immunoSEQ multiplex PCR, the TCRdb table keeps only in-frame clones and is missing some. The table shows over a million clones, with around three quarters occurring only once. Germline-derived CDR1 and CDR2 are LNHNV and YYDKDF (reference sequence). Deletions cut 0 bases from V and 7 bases from J, with 9 bases between. The length of the CDR3 is 13 residues. The sample belongs to a study of shared clonotypes between healthy human individuals. This clonotype was sampled from a man between 18 and 29 years old in good health. Some clones in this sample may be carry-over from other donors' samples. The genes are TRBV15 and TRBJ1-2; the D is unclear. Sequenced: memory CD4+ T cells from PBMCs. Subset defined: CD45RA-negative fraction. The CDR3 coding sequence is TGTGCCACCAGCAGAGAACCGGTTGGTGGCTACACCTTC. Translated: CATSREPVGGYTF.